Each of the 31 T cell receptor beta chains below was sequenced from the same sample in a study of Graves' ophthalmopathy and Graves' hyperthyroidism. From RNA, the CDR3 regions of TCR beta chains were amplified and sequenced. Second-round multiplex PCR came after a first-round RT-PCR that employed HTBI primers. TCRdb reanalysed the multiplex PCR reads using MiXCR and keeps one entry per CDR3 protein. The table lists about 400,000 distinct CDR3 sequences, 20% to 25% of them singletons. Sequenced sample: peripheral blood. These receptors were taken from a woman aged 18 to 35 with stable Graves' hyperthyroidism.

Concerning this clonotype itself: A much larger clonotype is one base distant, so this may be a read error. The chain links TRBV30 to TRBJ1-5; weak D call: TRBD1 (6 bases). The V end was cut by 2 bases, the J end by 5 bases, with 10 bases between. CDR3 length: 13 residues. Germline V lookup: CDR1 GTSNPN, CDR2 SVGIG (reference sequence). CDR3 residues: CAWSSGDDQPQHF. For the CDR3, the DNA is TGTGCCTGGAGTTCAGGGGATGATCAGCCCCAGCATTTT. Based on the CDR3 plus reference TRBV30 and TRBJ1-5, the full variable domain is SQTIHQWPATLVQPVGSPLSLECTVEGTSNPNLYWYRQAAGRGLQLLFYSVGIGQISSEVPQNLSASRPQDRQFILSSKKLLLSDSGFYLCAWSSGDDQPQHFGDGTRLSIL.

This clonotype showed up many times. The chain is built from TRBV6-2 or TRBV6-3 and TRBJ1-6; no firm D call. Trimming took off 2 bases at V and 4 bases at J, with 9 bases between the two ends. This CDR3 has 15 residues. Germline assignment: CDR1 MNHEY and CDR2 SVGEGT. The CDR3 sequence: CASSYGFLYNSPLHF. The DNA of the CDR3 is TGTGCCAGCAGTTACGGATTCCTTTATAATTCACCCCTCCACTTT.

The rearrangement joins TRBV5-1 to TRBJ1-1; D perhaps matches TRBD1 (6 bases). The CDR3 sequence is 14 residues long. V lost 3 bases, J lost 3 bases, and 12 bases lay in between. Germline lookup yields CDR1 SGHRS and CDR2 YFSETQ. The CDR3 spells CASSWGGADTEAFF. In DNA, the CDR3 is TGCGCCAGCAGCTGGGGGGGGGCCGACACTGAAGCTTTCTTT.

In this sample, this clonotype turned up many times. The CDR3 here is CASSPRALSYEQYF. CDR3 DNA sequence: TGTGCCAGCAGCCCCAGGGCCCTCTCCTACGAGCAGTACTTC. The V and J genes are TRBV7-2 and TRBJ2-7; tentative D call: TRBD1 (5 bases). Germline-derived CDR1 and CDR2 are SGHTA and FQGNSA. V lost 5 bases and J lost 0, with 11 bases in between. The CDR3 is 14 residues long.

There are a few counts of this clonotype. It is likely a read error, because the conserved phenylalanine at the end of the CDR3 is missing. The chain joins TRBV29-1 to TRBJ1-2, with TRBD1 matching 7 bases. This CDR3 is built from 14 residues. The V segment lost 1 base and the J segment 4 bases; nucleotides outside the gene matches: 6. Germline CDR1 reads SQVTM; CDR2 reads ANQGSEA. The CDR3 reads CSVEGVRTGYGYTY. The CDR3 DNA reads TGCAGCGTTGAAGGCGTGAGGACAGGCTATGGCTACACCTAC.

This clonotype was recorded many times. V and J are TRBV20-1 and TRBJ2-5; 13 bases agree with TRBD2. The J segment lost 9 bases and the V segment lost 6 bases, leaving 10 bases of the junction unmatched. The CDR3 runs 14 residues. In germline, CDR1 is DFQATT, CDR2 SNEGSKA (reference sequence). The CDR3 DNA reads as TGCAGTGCAACGGGACTAGCGGGAATTAGGGCCCAGTACTTC. This sequence encodes CSATGLAGIRAQYF.

This clonotype was recorded at least ten times. The rearrangement uses TRBV28 and TRBJ2-5; D unclear. The V gene lost 3 bases and the J gene lost 4 bases, with 12 bases spanning the gap. The CDR3 loop spans 14 amino acids. Germline assignment: CDR1 MDHEN and CDR2 SYDVKM. The CDR3 DNA reads TGTGCCAGCAGTTTCGATAACGTGGCAGAGACCCAGTACTTC. Its translation is CASSFDNVAETQYF.

This clonotype was recorded at least ten times. This chain links TRBV9 with TRBJ1-1, with a tentative D call TRBD1 (6 bases). This CDR3 comprises 15 residues. The V end was cut by 3 bases, the J end by 4 bases, with 16 bases between. Germline V gene sequence: CDR1 SGDLS, CDR2 YYNGEE. CDR3 nucleotides: TGTGCCAGCAGCGGCATAACAGGGTTCGGCACTGAAGCTTTCTTT. Amino acids: CASSGITGFGTEAFF.

The gene calls are TRBV5-1 and TRBJ2-2; 8 nucleotides align to TRBD2. This CDR3 comprises 14 residues. V was pared by 5 bases and J by 6 bases, with 6 bases of the junction left unmatched. Per the germline V gene, CDR1 is SGHRS and CDR2 is YFSETQ. The CDR3 loop is CASRSGSEAGELFF. In nucleotides, the CDR3 is TGCGCCAGCAGGAGCGGGAGCGAGGCCGGGGAGCTGTTTTTT.

At least ten counts were recorded for this clonotype. The rearrangement joins TRBV4-3 to TRBJ2-7; TRBD1 agrees at 10 bases. This CDR3 is 14 amino acids long. J was trimmed by 3 bases and V by 4 bases; bases with no gene match: 3. Germline-derived CDR1 and CDR2 are LGHNA and YSLEER. The DNA for the CDR3 is TGCGCCAGCAGCCCGACAGGGGGCAGCTACGAGCAGTACTTC. Protein sequence: CASSPTGGSYEQYF.

Ten or more counts support this clonotype. The chain uses TRBV27 and TRBJ1-1, with 7 nucleotides matching TRBD1. Germline V gene lookup returns CDR1 MNHEY and CDR2 SMNVEV (reference sequence). Trimming at V came to 6 bases and at J to 5 bases, leaving 15 bases not matched to a gene. This CDR3 has 16 amino acids. CDR3 in amino acids: CASSPTYRQGKTEAFF. CDR3 bases: TGTGCCAGCAGCCCTACGTACCGACAGGGTAAGACTGAAGCTTTCTTT.

The chain couples TRBV6-1 to TRBJ2-3; no firm D call. Trimming pared 0 bases from V and 8 bases from J, leaving 9 bases between. CDR3 size: 13 residues. Germline V gene lookup returns CDR1 MNHNS and CDR2 SASEGT. The chain's CDR3 is CASSEARRGTQYF. The CDR3 DNA is TGTGCCAGCAGTGAAGCGCGTAGAGGTACGCAGTATTTT.

This chain joins TRBV18 and TRBJ2-7, with D tentatively TRBD2 (5 bases). CDR3 length equals 20 residues. V was trimmed by 1 base and J by 3 bases, leaving 28 bases between them. Germline V gives CDR1 KGHSH, CDR2 LQKENI. The CDR3 region is CASSPRLPSLGTGEGYEQYF. The CDR3 DNA sequence: TGTGCCAGCTCACCACGGTTGCCCTCACTCGGAACCGGGGAAGGCTACGAGCAGTACTTC.

The chain is built from TRBV12-3 or TRBV12-4 and TRBJ2-6; 8 positions agree with TRBD1. This CDR3 comprises 14 residues. The junction had 3 bases not matched to a gene; V was cut back by 7 bases and J by 4 bases. CDR3 nucleotides: TGTGCCAGCAAGACAGGGGTGGGGGCCAACGTCCTGACTTTC. It encodes CASKTGVGANVLTF.

This chain connects TRBV4-1 to TRBJ2-2; 14 nucleotides align to TRBD2. V lost 4 bases, J lost 4 bases, and 8 bases stayed unmatched. CDR1 is MGHRA and CDR2 is YSYEKL in the germline V gene. CDR3 length equals 18 residues. The CDR3 sequence: CASSLRLAGGAITGELFF. The CDR3 DNA follows: TGCGCCAGCAGCCTGAGACTAGCGGGAGGGGCGATCACCGGGGAGCTGTTTTTT.

This clonotype has ten or more counts. The V gene is TRBV6-2 or TRBV6-3, the J gene TRBJ2-7; 10 nucleotides align to TRBD1. V shed 0 bases, J shed 5 bases, and the junction held 1 base outside the gene matches. Germline V lookup: CDR1 MNHEY, CDR2 SVGEGT. CDR3 length: 14 residues. Written as DNA, the CDR3 is TGTGCCAGCAGTTACTCGGACAGGGGGAACGAGCAGTACTTC. It yields the protein CASSYSDRGNEQYF.

This clonotype has a count of ten or more. The genes are TRBV15 and TRBJ2-2; 8 nucleotides match TRBD2. Germline CDR1 and CDR2: LNHNV and YYDKDF (reference sequence). The CDR3 has 14 residues. Trimming took 3 bases from V and 8 from J; bases not matched to a gene: 5. The CDR3 DNA follows: TGTGCCACCAGCAGGGGACTAGTCTTAGGGGAGCTGTTTTTT. It is translated as CATSRGLVLGELFF.

In regard to this clonotype: Being one base from a much bigger clone, this may be a read error. The rearrangement links TRBV2 to TRBJ2-5, with 10 bases lining up with TRBD1. Trimming took 8 bases from V and 5 from J; bases not matched to a gene: 5. Per germline, CDR1 SNHLY and CDR2 FYNNEI. This CDR3 is built from 13 residues. The CDR3 protein is CASGPGQGETQYF. In nucleotides, the CDR3 is TGTGCCAGCGGACCGGGACAGGGGGAGACCCAGTACTTC.

This clonotype was seen repeatedly, ten times or more. The V call is TRBV6-1, the J call TRBJ2-4; unclear D gene. The V gene's germline CDR1 is MNHNS and CDR2 SASEGT. The CDR3 has 16 residues. Trimming cost V 4 bases and J 1 base, with 14 bases left between them. CDR3 amino acids: CASSGSWGRAKNIQYF. The CDR3 DNA sequence: TGTGCCAGCAGTGGAAGTTGGGGAAGGGCCAAAAACATTCAGTACTTC.

This clonotype was seen repeatedly, ten times or more. The chain couples TRBV27 to TRBJ1-6, with 7 bases aligning to TRBD1. The length of the CDR3 is 16 residues. Per the germline V gene, CDR1 is MNHEY and CDR2 is SMNVEV (reference sequence). The V gene end was trimmed by 4 bases and the J gene end by 7 bases; junction bases not matched to a gene: 10. CDR3 sequence reads: CASSYNRDRRNSPLHF. In DNA form, the CDR3 reads TGTGCCAGCAGTTACAACCGGGACAGAAGAAATTCACCCCTCCACTTT.

This clonotype was seen many times. The chain's CDR3 is CASWSGGGYGYTF. DNA of the CDR3: TGTGCCAGCTGGTCAGGAGGCGGGTATGGCTACACCTTC. The V call is TRBV12-3 or TRBV12-4, the J call TRBJ1-2; no clear D gene. The CDR3 contains 13 residues. V shed 8 bases and J shed 5 bases, with 15 bases lying between them.

This clonotype appeared once. V is TRBV15 and J is TRBJ2-7; D uncertain. V was trimmed by 9 bases and J by 0 bases, leaving 15 bases between them. The CDR3 totals 14 residues. Germline values: CDR1 LNHNV, CDR2 YYDKDF (reference sequence). The CDR3 sequence: CATNAILTSYEQYF. The CDR3 DNA reads TGTGCCACTAACGCAATCCTGACCTCCTACGAGCAGTACTTC.

This clonotype occurred many times. This chain links TRBV29-1 with TRBJ2-7; the D is unclear. Germline CDR1 reads SQVTM; CDR2 reads ANQGSEA. Deletions cut 7 bases from V and 3 bases from J, with 10 bases between. The CDR3 runs 11 residues. The CDR3 sequence: CSGGSIYEQYF. CDR3 nucleotide sequence: TGCAGCGGCGGAAGTATCTACGAGCAGTACTTC.

The CDR3 DNA follows: TGCGCCGGCCAGCTTACAGGGCAAGAGACCCAGTACTTC. Encoded protein: CAGQLTGQETQYF. The chain couples TRBV5-1 to TRBJ2-5; TRBD1 might be the D (6 bases). Germline CDR1 SGHRS, CDR2 YFSETQ. This CDR3 is built from 13 residues. V dropped 10 bases and J dropped 2 bases, with 15 bases sitting between them.

The chain has TRBV11-2 and TRBJ2-1; perhaps TRBD2 as D (5 bases). Germline CDR1 and CDR2: SGHAT and FQNNGV. This CDR3 region has 17 residues. V lost 1 base, J lost 9 bases, and 22 bases lay in between. The CDR3 sequence is CASSLGGWQPTIGEQFF. In DNA form, the CDR3 reads TGTGCCAGCAGCTTAGGAGGGTGGCAACCCACAATTGGTGAGCAGTTCTTC.

This clonotype was observed many times. The chain uses TRBV12-3 or TRBV12-4 and TRBJ1-1, with unresolved D. The CDR3 contains 17 residues. The ends were cut back, 2 bases at V and 0 bases at J, with 16 bases in the middle. The CDR3 region is CASSLRWEDLMNTEAFF. The CDR3 DNA follows: TGTGCCAGCAGTTTAAGATGGGAGGACCTTATGAACACTGAAGCTTTCTTT.

This clonotype was observed a few times. CDR3 DNA sequence: TGCGCCAGCAGCCAAGGGAATTTCCCAGGAAACTTCCAAGAGACCCAGTACTTC. It translates to CASSQGNFPGNFQETQYF. The chain links TRBV4-1 to TRBJ2-5; no clear D. V was pared by 1 base and J by 1 base, with 19 bases between. CDR1 and CDR2 from the germline V gene are MGHRA and YSYEKL. There are 18 residues in the CDR3.

The chain recombines TRBV7-6 with TRBJ1-1; 8 bases align to TRBD1. V shed 5 bases, J shed 1 base, and the junction held 12 bases outside the gene matches. The CDR3 extends over 17 amino acids. Per germline, CDR1 SGHVS and CDR2 FNYEAQ. This chain's CDR3 is CASSPYIATGGNTEAFF. The DNA for the CDR3 is TGTGCCAGCAGCCCTTACATTGCCACAGGGGGGAACACTGAAGCTTTCTTT.

Concerning this clonotype: With a much larger clone just one base away, this may be a read error. No conserved phenylalanine or tryptophan is present at the end of the CDR3, so a read error is the likely explanation. The chain uses TRBV6-1 and TRBJ1-5; D might be TRBD1 (5 bases). CDR1 is MNHNS, CDR2 SASEGT, per germline. The CDR3 totals 14 residues. V was trimmed by 7 bases and J by 4 bases, leaving 14 bases between them. CDR3 protein: CASKEGGGNQPQHL. As DNA, the CDR3 is TGTGCCAGCAAGGAAGGTGGGGGAAATCAGCCCCAGCATTTG.

This clonotype was seen many times. This chain connects TRBV4-1 to TRBJ1-1; possible D gene TRBD1, 6 bases. The CDR3 totals 13 residues. V shed 4 bases and J shed 5 bases, with 11 bases lying between them. Germline CDR1 and CDR2: MGHRA and YSYEKL. The CDR3 sequence: CASSRTAGTEAFF. The CDR3 nucleotides read TGCGCCAGCAGCCGGACAGCGGGGACTGAAGCTTTCTTT.

There are many counts of this clonotype. The chain links TRBV29-1 to TRBJ1-5; a weak D match, TRBD1 (5 bases). This CDR3 contains 17 residues. CDR1 is SQVTM, CDR2 ANQGSEA, per germline. Trimming took 1 base from V and 2 from J, leaving 18 bases between them. The chain's CDR3 is CSVEGGASRIGNQPQHF. CDR3 nucleotide sequence: TGCAGCGTTGAAGGGGGCGCGTCAAGGATTGGCAATCAGCCCCAGCATTTT.